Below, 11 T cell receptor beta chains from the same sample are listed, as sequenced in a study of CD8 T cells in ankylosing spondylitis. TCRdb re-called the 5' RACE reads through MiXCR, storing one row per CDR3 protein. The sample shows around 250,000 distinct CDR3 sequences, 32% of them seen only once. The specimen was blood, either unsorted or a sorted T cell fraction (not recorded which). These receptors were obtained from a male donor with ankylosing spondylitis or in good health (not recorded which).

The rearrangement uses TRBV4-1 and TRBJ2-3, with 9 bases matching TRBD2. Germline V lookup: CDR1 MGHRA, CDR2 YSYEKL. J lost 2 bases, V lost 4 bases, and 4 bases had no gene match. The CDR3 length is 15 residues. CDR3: CASSRASGDTDTQYF. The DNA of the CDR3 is TGCGCCAGCAGCCGAGCTAGCGGGGACACAGATACGCAGTATTTT.

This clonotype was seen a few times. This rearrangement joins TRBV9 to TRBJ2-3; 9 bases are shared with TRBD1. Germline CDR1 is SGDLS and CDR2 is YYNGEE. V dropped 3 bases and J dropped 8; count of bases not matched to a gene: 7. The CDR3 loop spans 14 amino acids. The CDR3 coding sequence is TGTGCCAGCAGCGACGGACAGGGGTCGGTTACGCAGTATTTT. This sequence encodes CASSDGQGSVTQYF.

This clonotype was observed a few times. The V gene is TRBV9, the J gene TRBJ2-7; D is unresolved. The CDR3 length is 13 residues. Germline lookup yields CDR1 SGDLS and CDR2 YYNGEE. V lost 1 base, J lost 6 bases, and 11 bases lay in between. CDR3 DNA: TGTGCCAGCAGCGTATCTGGGCCCACCGAGCAGTACTTC. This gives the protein CASSVSGPTEQYF.

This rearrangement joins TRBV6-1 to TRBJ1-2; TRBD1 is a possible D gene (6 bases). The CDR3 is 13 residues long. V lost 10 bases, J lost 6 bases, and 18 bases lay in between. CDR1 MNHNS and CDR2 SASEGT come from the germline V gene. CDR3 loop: CANQWGPSDGYTF. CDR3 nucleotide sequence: TGTGCCAACCAGTGGGGGCCCTCGGATGGCTACACCTTC.

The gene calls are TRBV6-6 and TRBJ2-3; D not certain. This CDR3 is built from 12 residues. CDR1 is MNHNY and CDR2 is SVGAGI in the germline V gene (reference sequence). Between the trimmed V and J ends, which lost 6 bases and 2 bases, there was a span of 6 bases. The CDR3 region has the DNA TGTGCCAGCAGGGCTAACACAGATACGCAGTATTTT. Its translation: CASRANTDTQYF.

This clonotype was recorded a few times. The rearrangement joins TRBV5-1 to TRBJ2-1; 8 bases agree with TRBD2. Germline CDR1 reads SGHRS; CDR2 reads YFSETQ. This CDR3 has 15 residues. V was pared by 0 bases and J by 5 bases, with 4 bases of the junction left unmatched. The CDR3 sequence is CASSLAGGADNEQFF. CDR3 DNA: TGCGCCAGCAGCTTGGCGGGGGGGGCCGACAATGAGCAGTTCTTC.

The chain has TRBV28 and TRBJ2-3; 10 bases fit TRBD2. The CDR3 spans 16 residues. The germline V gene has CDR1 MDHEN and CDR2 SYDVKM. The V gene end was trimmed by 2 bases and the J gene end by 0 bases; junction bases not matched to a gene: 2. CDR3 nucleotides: TGTGCCAGCAGTTTAACTAGCGGGGATAGCACAGATACGCAGTATTTT. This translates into CASSLTSGDSTDTQYF.

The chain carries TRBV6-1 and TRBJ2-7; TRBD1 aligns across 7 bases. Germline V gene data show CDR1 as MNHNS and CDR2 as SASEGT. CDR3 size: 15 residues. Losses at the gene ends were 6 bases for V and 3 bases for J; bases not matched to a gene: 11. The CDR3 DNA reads TGTGCCAGCAGCTCCCCCGGGACAGCTGACTACGAGCAGTACTTC. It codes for CASSSPGTADYEQYF.

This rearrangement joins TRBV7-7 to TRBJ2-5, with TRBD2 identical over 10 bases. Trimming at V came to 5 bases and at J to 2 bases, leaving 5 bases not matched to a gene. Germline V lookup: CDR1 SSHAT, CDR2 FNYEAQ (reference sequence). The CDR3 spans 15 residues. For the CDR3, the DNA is TGTGCCAGCAGCGAAATAGCGGGGGGACAAGAGACCCAGTACTTC. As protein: CASSEIAGGQETQYF. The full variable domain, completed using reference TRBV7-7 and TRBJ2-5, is GAGVSQSPRYKVTKRGQDVTLRCDPISSHATLYWYQQALGQGPEFLTYFNYEAQPDKSGLPSDRFSAERPEGSISTLTIQRTEQRDSAMYRCASSEIAGGQETQYFGPGTRLLVL.

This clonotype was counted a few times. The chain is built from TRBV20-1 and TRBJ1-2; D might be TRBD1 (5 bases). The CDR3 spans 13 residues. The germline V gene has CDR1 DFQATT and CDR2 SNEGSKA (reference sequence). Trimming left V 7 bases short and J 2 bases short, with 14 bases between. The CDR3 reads CSERDPRNYGYTF. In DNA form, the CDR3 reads TGCAGTGAAAGGGACCCTCGGAACTATGGCTACACCTTC.

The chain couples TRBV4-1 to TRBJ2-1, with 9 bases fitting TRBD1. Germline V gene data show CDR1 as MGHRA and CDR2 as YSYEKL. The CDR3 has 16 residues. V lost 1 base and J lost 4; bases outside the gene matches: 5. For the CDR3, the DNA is TGCGCCAGCAGCCAAGGGGGGACAGGGCGATACAATGAGCAGTTCTTC. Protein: CASSQGGTGRYNEQFF.